The clone carrying this T cell receptor beta chain was detected only once. Trimming at V came to 5 bases and at J to 2 bases, leaving 0 bases not matched to a gene. The CDR3 is 12 residues long. TCRdb's table, derived via immunoSEQ multiplex PCR, lists solely in-frame clones and lacks some. Altogether roughly 200,000 clones are present, approximately 89% being singletons, with the ten largest covering 2% to 2.5%. The data were taken from a study of blood T cell repertoires in COVID-19. V and J are TRBV12-3 or TRBV12-4 and TRBJ2-7; 7 nucleotides line up with TRBD1. The sequencing sample was made of PBMCs or T cells enriched from blood (not recorded which). This receptor was taken from a woman in her thirties or forties with acute COVID-19. CDR3 loop: CASSRGPYEQYF. CDR3 nucleotide sequence: TGTGCCAGCAGTAGGGGGCCCTACGAGCAGTACTTC.